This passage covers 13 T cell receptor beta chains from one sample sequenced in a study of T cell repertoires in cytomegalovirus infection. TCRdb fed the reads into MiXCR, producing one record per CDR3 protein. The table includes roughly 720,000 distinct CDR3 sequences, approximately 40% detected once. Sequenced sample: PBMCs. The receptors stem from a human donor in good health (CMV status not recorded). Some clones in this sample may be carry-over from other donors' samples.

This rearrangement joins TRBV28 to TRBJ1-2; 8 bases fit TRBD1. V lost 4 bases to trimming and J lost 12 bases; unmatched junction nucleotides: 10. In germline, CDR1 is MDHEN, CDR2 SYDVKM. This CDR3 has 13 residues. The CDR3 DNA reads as TGTGCCAGCAGTTACCCCGGGACAGGAAAAGACACCTTC. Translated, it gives CASSYPGTGKDTF.

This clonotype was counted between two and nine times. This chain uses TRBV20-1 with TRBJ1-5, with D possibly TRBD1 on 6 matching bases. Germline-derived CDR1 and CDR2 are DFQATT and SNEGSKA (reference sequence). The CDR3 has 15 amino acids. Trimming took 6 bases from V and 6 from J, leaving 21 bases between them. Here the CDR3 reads CSAINRVVPSQPQHF. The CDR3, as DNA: TGCAGTGCCATTAACAGGGTAGTGCCCTCTCAGCCCCAGCATTTT.

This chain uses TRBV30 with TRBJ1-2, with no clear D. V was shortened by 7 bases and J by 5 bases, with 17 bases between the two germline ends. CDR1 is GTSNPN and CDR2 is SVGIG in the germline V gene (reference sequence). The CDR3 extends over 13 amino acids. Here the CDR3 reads CASGAEKNYGYTF. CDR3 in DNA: TGTGCCTCAGGTGCGGAGAAGAATTATGGCTACACCTTC.

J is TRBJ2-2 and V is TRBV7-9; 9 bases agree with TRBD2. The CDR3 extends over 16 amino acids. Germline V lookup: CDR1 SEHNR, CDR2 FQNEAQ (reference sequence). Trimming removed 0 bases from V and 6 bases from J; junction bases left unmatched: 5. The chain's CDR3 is CASSLALAGVAGELFF. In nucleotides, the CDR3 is TGTGCCAGCAGCTTAGCCTTAGCGGGAGTGGCCGGGGAGCTGTTTTTT.

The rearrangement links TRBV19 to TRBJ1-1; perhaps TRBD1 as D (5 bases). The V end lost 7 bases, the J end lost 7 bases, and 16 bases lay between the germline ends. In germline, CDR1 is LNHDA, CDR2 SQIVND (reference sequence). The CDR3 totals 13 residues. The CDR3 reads CASTLRQTGEAFF. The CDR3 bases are TGTGCCAGTACTCTTCGACAGACCGGTGAAGCTTTCTTT.

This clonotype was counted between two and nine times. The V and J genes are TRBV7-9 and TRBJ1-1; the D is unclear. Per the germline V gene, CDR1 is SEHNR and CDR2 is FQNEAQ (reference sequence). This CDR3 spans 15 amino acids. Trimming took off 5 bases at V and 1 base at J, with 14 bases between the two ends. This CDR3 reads CASSPWGGRNTEAFF. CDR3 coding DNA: TGTGCCAGCAGCCCCTGGGGTGGTCGGAACACTGAAGCTTTCTTT. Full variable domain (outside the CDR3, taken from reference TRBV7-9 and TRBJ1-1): DTGVSQNPRHKITKRGQNVTFRCDPISEHNRLYWYRQTLGQGPEFLTYFQNEAQLEKSRLLSDRFSAERPKGSFSTLEIQRTEQGDSAMYLCASSPWGGRNTEAFFGQGTRLTVV.

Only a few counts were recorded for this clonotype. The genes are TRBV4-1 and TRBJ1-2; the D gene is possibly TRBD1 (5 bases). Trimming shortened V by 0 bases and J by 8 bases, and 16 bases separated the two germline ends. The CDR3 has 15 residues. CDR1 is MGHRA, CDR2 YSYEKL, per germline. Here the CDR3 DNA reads TGCGCCAGCAGCCAAGAAGTAAGTCCAGGGCACGGCTACACCTTC. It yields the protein CASSQEVSPGHGYTF.

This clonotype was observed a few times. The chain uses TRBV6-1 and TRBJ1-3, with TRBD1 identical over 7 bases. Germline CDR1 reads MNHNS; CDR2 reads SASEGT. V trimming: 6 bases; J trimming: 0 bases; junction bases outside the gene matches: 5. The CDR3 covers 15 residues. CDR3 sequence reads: CASRLQGSSGNTIYF. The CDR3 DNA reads TGTGCCAGCAGACTACAGGGGAGCTCTGGAAACACCATATATTTT.

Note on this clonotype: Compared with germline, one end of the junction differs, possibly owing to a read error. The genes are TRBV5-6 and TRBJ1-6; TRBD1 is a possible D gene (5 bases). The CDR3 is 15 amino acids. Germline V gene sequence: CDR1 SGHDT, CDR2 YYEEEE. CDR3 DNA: TGTGACAGCAGGTTTTCAGGGAACTATAATTCACCCCTCAACTTT. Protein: CDSRFSGNYNSPLNF. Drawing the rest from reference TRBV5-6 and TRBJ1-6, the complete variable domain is DAGVTQSPTHLIKTRGQQVTLRCSPKSGHDTVSWYQQALGQGPQFIFQYYEEEERQRGNFPDRFSGHQFPNYSSELNVNALLLGDSALYLCDSRFSGNYNSPLNFGNGTRLTVT.

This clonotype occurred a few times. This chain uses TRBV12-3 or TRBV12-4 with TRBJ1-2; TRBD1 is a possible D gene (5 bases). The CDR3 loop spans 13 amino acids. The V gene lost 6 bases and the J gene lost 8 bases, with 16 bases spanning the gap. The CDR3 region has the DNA TGTGCCAGCAGCTCGGGCAGCTGGGGCGGCTACACCTTC. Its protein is CASSSGSWGGYTF.

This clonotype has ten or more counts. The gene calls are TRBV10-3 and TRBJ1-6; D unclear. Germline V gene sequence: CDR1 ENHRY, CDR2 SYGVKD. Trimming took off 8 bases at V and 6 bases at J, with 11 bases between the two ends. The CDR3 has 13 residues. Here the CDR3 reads CAIRGGSNSPLHF. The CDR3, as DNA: TGTGCCATCCGTGGAGGGAGTAATTCACCCCTCCACTTT.

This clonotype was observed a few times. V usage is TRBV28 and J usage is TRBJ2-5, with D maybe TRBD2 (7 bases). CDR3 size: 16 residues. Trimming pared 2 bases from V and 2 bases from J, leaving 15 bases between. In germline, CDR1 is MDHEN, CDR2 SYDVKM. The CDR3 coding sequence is TGTGCCAGCAGTTTAGGATTAGGGGGGGGGCAAGAGACCCAGTACTTC. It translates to CASSLGLGGGQETQYF.

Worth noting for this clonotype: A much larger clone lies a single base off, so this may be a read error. This CDR3 reads CASSSGTGSTEAFF. As DNA, the CDR3 is TGTGCCAGCAGTTCCGGGACAGGGAGCACTGAAGCTTTCTTT. V usage is TRBV6-5 and J usage is TRBJ1-1; 9 bases align to TRBD1. The CDR3 totals 14 residues. Germline values: CDR1 MNHEY, CDR2 SVGAGI. The V and J ends lost 4 bases and 4 bases, in that order; junction bases with no gene match: 4.